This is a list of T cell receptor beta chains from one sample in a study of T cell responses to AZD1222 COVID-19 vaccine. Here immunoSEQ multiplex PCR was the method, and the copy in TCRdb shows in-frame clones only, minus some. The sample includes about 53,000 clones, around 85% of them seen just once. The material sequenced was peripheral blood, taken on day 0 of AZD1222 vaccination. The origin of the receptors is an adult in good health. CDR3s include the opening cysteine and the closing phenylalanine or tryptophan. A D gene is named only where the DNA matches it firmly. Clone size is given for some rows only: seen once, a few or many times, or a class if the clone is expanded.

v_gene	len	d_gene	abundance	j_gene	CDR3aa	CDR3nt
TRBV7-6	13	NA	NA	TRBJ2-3	CASSPANADTQYF	TGTGCCAGCAGCCCAGCTAACGCAGATACGCAGTATTTT
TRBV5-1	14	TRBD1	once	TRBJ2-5	CASSVNRGEETQYF	TGCGCCAGCAGCGTGAACAGGGGGGAGGAGACCCAGTACTTC
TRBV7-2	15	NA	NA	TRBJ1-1	CASSLEGGENTEAFF	TGTGCCAGCAGCTTAGAAGGCGGGGAAAACACTGAAGCTTTCTTT
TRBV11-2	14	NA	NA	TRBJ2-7	CASSDGQTSYEQYF	TGTGCCAGCTCAGATGGACAGACTTCCTACGAGCAGTACTTC
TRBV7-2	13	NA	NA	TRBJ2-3	CASSLAPSDTQYF	TGTGCCAGCAGCTTAGCTCCCTCCGATACGCAGTATTTT
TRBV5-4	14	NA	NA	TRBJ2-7	CASSQPGEGYEQYF	TGTGCCAGCAGCCAGCCAGGGGAGGGTTACGAGCAGTACTTC
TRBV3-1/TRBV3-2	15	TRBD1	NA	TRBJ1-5	CASSLGTGRSQPQHF	TGTGCCAGCAGCCTCGGGACAGGGAGAAGTCAGCCCCAGCATTTT
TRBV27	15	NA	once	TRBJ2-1	CASSLWGVSYNEQFF	TGTGCCAGCAGTTTATGGGGGGTCTCCTACAATGAGCAGTTCTTC
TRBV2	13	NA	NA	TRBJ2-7	CASSGQGLDEQYF	TGTGCCAGCAGTGGGCAGGGGCTCGACGAGCAGTACTTC
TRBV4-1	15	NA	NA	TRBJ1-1	CASSPMTTRNTEAFF	TGCGCCAGCAGCCCTATGACAACTAGGAACACTGAAGCTTTCTTT
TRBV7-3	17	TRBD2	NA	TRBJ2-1	CASSLIATSGPYNEQFF	TGTGCCAGCAGCTTAATAGCGACTAGCGGGCCCTACAATGAGCAGTTCTTC
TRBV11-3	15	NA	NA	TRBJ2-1	CASSYRDTPYNEQFF	TGTGCCAGCAGCTACCGGGACACCCCCTACAATGAGCAGTTCTTC
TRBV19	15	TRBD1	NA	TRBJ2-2	CASRVGTDNTGELFF	TGTGCCAGTAGGGTCGGGACAGATAACACCGGGGAGCTGTTTTTT
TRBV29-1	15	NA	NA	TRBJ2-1	CSVLGTGSSYNEQFF	TGCAGCGTTCTTGGGACGGGGAGCTCCTACAATGAGCAGTTCTTC
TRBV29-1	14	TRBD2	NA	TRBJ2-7	CSVEVASGSYEQYF	TGCAGCGTTGAAGTGGCTAGCGGGAGTTACGAGCAGTACTTC
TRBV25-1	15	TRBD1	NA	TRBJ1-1	CASSARTGGNTEAFF	TGTGCCAGCAGTGCTCGGACAGGGGGCAACACTGAAGCTTTCTTT
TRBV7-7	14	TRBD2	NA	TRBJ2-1	CASSLPGPGGEQFF	TGTGCCAGCAGCTTACCGGGACCGGGGGGTGAGCAGTTCTTC
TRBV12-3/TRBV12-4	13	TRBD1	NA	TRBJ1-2	CASSRDSDYGYTF	TGTGCCAGCAGTAGGGACAGTGACTATGGCTACACCTTC
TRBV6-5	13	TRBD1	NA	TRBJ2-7	CASRDSGQYEQYF	TGTGCCAGCAGGGATTCGGGACAGTACGAGCAGTACTTC
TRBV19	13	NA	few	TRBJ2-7	CASSISGHYEQYF	TGTGCCAGTAGTATTTCCGGTCATTACGAGCAGTACTTC
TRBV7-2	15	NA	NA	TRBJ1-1	CASSLAGQGNTEAFF	TGTGCCAGCAGCTTAGCCGGTCAAGGGAACACTGAAGCTTTCTTT
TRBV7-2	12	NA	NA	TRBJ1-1	CASGAFGTEAFF	TGTGCCAGCGGCGCGTTTGGCACTGAAGCTTTCTTT
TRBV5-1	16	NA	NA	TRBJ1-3	CASSLERGGTGNTIYF	TGCGCCAGCAGCTTGGAACGCGGGGGAACTGGAAACACCATATATTTT
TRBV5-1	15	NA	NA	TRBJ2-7	CASSAGVGGMYEQYF	TGCGCCAGCAGCGCCGGGGTAGGCGGGATGTACGAGCAGTACTTC
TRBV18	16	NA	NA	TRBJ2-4	CASSPVAADPKNIQYF	TGTGCCAGCTCACCAGTGGCAGCTGACCCCAAAAACATTCAGTACTTC
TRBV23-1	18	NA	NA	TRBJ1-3	CASSQSTTLPGVRNTIYF	TGCGCCAGCAGTCAATCGACTACACTTCCAGGGGTAAGAAACACCATATATTTT
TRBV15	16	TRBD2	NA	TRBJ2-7	CATSRDSGRPLYEQYF	TGTGCCACCAGCAGAGATTCCGGGAGGCCACTCTACGAGCAGTACTTC
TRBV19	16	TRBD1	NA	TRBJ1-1	CASSVTGTGSNTEAFF	TGTGCCAGTAGTGTCACCGGGACAGGCTCGAACACTGAAGCTTTCTTT
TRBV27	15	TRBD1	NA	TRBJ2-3	CASSPGTGGTDTQYF	TGTGCCAGCAGTCCGGGGACAGGGGGCACAGATACGCAGTATTTT
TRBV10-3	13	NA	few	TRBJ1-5	CAISNSRNQPQHF	TGTGCCATCAGTAACAGCCGCAATCAGCCCCAGCATTTT
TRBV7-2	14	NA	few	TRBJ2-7	CASSLDLETYEQYF	TGTGCCAGCAGCTTAGACCTTGAGACCTACGAGCAGTACTTC
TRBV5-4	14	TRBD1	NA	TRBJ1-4	CASSTPGQNEKLFF	TGTGCCAGCAGCACCCCGGGACAGAATGAAAAACTGTTTTTT
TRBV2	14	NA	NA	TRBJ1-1	CASSAGRAFTEAFF	TGTGCCAGCAGCGCGGGCCGCGCATTTACTGAAGCTTTCTTT
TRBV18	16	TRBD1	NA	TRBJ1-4	CASSPGQATTNEKLFF	TGTGCCAGCTCACCCGGACAGGCCACAACTAATGAAAAACTGTTTTTT
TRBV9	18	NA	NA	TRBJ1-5	CASSVPPAPSFLNQPQHF	TGTGCCAGCAGCGTCCCCCCAGCACCAAGCTTCCTCAATCAGCCCCAGCATTTT
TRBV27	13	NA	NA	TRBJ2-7	CASTVQGSYEQYF	TGTGCCAGCACCGTCCAGGGCTCCTACGAGCAGTACTTC
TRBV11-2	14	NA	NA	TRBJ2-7	CASSRLGVYYEQYF	TGTGCCAGCAGCCGCCTGGGGGTCTACTACGAGCAGTACTTC
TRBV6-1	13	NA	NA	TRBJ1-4	CASSSFTTSELFF	TGTGCCAGCAGTTCCTTCACGACCTCAGAACTGTTTTTT
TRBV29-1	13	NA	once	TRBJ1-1	CSVDGGANTEAFF	TGCAGCGTTGATGGGGGCGCCAACACTGAAGCTTTCTTT
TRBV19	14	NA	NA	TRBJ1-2	CASSMVRANYGYTF	TGTGCCAGTAGTATGGTAAGGGCAAACTATGGCTACACCTTC